This is a list of T cell receptor beta chains from one sample in a study of healthy donors' naive CD4 and CD8 T cells. TCRdb independently ran MiXCR on the reads; one entry per CDR3 protein. The top ten clones hold approximately 2.5% of a sample with about 200,000 distinct CDR3 sequences, around 74% of them seen once. The sequenced sample consisted of naive CD4+ and CD8+ T cells sorted from blood, pooled from several donors. All receptors derive from a pool of human donors in good health; the sample pools cells from several healthy donors. Each CDR3 is given with its conserved first and last residue. A D gene is named only where the DNA matches it firmly. Size is omitted from some rows. Given values are once, few, many or a class for expanded clones.

J gene | V gene | D gene | clone size | CDR3 protein | CDR3 DNA
TRBJ1-1 | TRBV29-1 | TRBD1 | - | CSVVGTVNTEAFF | TGCAGCGTTGTAGGGACAGTGAACACTGAAGCTTTCTTT
TRBJ1-2 | TRBV29-1 | - | - | CSVETGVYGYTF | TGCAGCGTTGAAACCGGGGTCTATGGCTACACCTTC
TRBJ2-3 | TRBV29-1 | - | few | CSDGTADTQYF | TGCAGCGACGGGACTGCAGATACGCAGTATTTT
TRBJ1-1 | TRBV6-5 | TRBD1 | few | CASTGQGGGTEAFF | TGTGCCAGCACGGGGCAGGGGGGTGGCACTGAAGCTTTCTTT
TRBJ2-5 | TRBV14 | TRBD2 | - | CASRRSGRGETQYF | TGTGCCAGCAGACGTAGCGGGCGTGGTGAGACCCAGTACTTC
TRBJ1-1 | TRBV5-6 | - | - | CASSLRKNTEAFF | TGTGCCAGCAGCCTTCGGAAGAACACTGAAGCTTTCTTT
TRBJ2-7 | TRBV6-5 | TRBD1 | - | CASSTQGQGLYEQYF | TGTGCCAGCAGCACTCAGGGACAGGGTCTCTACGAGCAGTACTTC
TRBJ2-7 | TRBV29-1 | - | - | CSAWDNSYEQYF | TGCAGCGCTTGGGACAACTCCTACGAGCAGTACTTC
TRBJ2-3 | TRBV5-6 | - | - | CASTVLRDSSTDTQYF | TGTGCCAGCACCGTCTTGAGAGATTCTAGCACAGATACGCAGTATTTT
TRBJ2-7 | TRBV6-5 | - | - | CASSDLEGRYEQYF | TGTGCCAGCAGTGACTTAGAGGGGAGATACGAGCAGTACTTC
TRBJ2-1 | TRBV29-1 | TRBD2 | - | CSVDLLLAEVYNEQFF | TGCAGCGTCGACCTACTTCTAGCGGAAGTTTACAATGAGCAGTTCTTC
TRBJ2-7 | TRBV30 | - | - | CAWSTGSSYEQYF | TGTGCCTGGAGTACAGGGAGCTCCTACGAGCAGTACTTC
TRBJ1-3 | TRBV18 | - | - | CASSPPRDTVPGNTIYF | TGTGCCAGCTCACCACCGAGGGACACGGTACCTGGAAACACCATATATTTT
TRBJ2-2 | TRBV29-1 | TRBD1 | once | CSVVDRVAGELFF | TGCAGCGTGGTTGACAGGGTAGCCGGGGAGCTGTTTTTT
TRBJ2-5 | TRBV5-5 | - | - | CASSFGHRVETQYF | TGTGCCAGCAGCTTTGGGCACCGTGTGGAGACCCAGTACTTC
TRBJ2-7 | TRBV6-2/TRBV6-3 | - | - | CASGRSYEQYF | TGTGCCAGCGGCCGATCCTACGAGCAGTACTTC
TRBJ1-5 | TRBV5-1 | - | - | CASSLAPDSHQPQHF | TGCGCCAGCAGCTTGGCTCCGGACAGCCATCAGCCCCAGCATTTT
TRBJ1-1 | TRBV6-5 | - | once | CASMIVGEAFF | TGTGCCAGCATGATAGTGGGTGAAGCTTTCTTT
TRBJ1-2 | TRBV29-1 | - | - | CSVEGEITGTF | TGCAGCGTGGAGGGGGAGATTACGGGGACCTTC
TRBJ1-1 | TRBV6-1 | - | few | CASSESRESGEAFF | TGTGCCAGCAGTGAAAGCCGGGAGAGCGGTGAAGCTTTCTTT
TRBJ1-2 | TRBV28 | - | once | CASTRNYGYTF | TGTGCCAGCACCCGCAACTATGGCTACACCTTC
TRBJ2-7 | TRBV29-1 | - | - | CSVEDAGLGTYEQYF | TGCAGCGTTGAAGATGCGGGTCTAGGGACCTACGAGCAGTACTTC
TRBJ1-2 | TRBV6-5 | TRBD1 | - | CATVPMTGQGLGYTF | TGTGCCACCGTCCCGATGACGGGACAGGGCTTAGGCTACACCTTC
TRBJ2-1 | TRBV6-5 | TRBD1 | - | CASSHTGGFRNEQFF | TGTGCCAGCAGTCACACAGGGGGCTTTCGCAATGAGCAGTTCTTC
TRBJ2-1 | TRBV29-1 | TRBD2 | - | CSVPTSGSFYNEQFF | TGCAGCGTACCGACTAGCGGGAGTTTCTACAATGAGCAGTTCTTC